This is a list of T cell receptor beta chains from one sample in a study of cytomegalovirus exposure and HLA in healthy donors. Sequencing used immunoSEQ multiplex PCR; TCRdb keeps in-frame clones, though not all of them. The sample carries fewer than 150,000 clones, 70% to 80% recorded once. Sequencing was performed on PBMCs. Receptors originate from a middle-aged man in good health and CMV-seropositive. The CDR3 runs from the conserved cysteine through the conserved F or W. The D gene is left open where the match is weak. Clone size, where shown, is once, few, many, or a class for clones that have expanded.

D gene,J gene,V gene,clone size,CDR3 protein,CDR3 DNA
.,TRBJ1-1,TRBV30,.,CAWRTGRMNTEAFF,TGTGCCTGGAGGACAGGACGGATGAACACTGAAGCTTTCTTT
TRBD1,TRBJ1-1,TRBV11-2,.,CASRPEFGQGASNTEAFF,TGTGCCAGCAGGCCTGAATTTGGACAGGGGGCTTCCAACACTGAAGCTTTCTTT
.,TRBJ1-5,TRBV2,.,CASTQSRGNQPQHF,TGTGCCAGCACCCAATCCCGGGGCAATCAGCCCCAGCATTTT
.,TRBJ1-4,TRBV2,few,CASRAGAGTTNEKLFF,TGTGCCAGCAGAGCGGGGGCCGGTACAACTAATGAAAAACTGTTTTTT
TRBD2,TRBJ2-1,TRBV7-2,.,CASSSGLAGGHEQFF,TGTGCCAGCAGCTCGGGACTAGCGGGAGGGCATGAGCAGTTCTTC
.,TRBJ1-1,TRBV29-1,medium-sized,CSVGGGDRGEAFF,TGCAGCGTGGGCGGGGGGGACCGGGGTGAAGCTTTCTTT
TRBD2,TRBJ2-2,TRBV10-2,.,CASRRRGAGELFF,TGCGCCAGCAGACGACGGGGGGCCGGGGAGCTGTTTTTT
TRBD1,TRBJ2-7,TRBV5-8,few,CASTKDRPEQYF,TGTGCCAGCACCAAGGACAGGCCCGAGCAGTACTTC
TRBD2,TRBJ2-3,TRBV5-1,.,CASSPIAGGSADTQYF,TGCGCCAGCAGCCCTATAGCGGGAGGGAGCGCAGATACGCAGTATTTT
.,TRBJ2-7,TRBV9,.,CASSVQSPRVGEQYF,TGTGCCAGCAGCGTACAGTCACCCCGGGTGGGCGAGCAGTACTTC
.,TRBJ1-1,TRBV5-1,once,CASSLGATEAFF,TGCGCCAGCAGCTTGGGGGCCACTGAAGCTTTCTTT
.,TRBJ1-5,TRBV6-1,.,CASSRDTNQPQHF,TGTGCCAGCAGTCGGGACACAAATCAGCCCCAGCATTTT
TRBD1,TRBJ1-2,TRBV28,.,CASSRTGPGNYGYTF,TGTGCCAGCAGTAGGACAGGACCGGGCAACTATGGCTACACCTTC
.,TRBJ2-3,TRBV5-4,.,CAERDQGKDTQYF,TGTGCCGAGAGGGACCAGGGGAAGGATACGCAGTATTTT
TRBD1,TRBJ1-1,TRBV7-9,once,CASSLGGQGAEAFF,TGTGCCAGCAGCTTAGGGGGGCAGGGGGCGGAAGCTTTCTTT
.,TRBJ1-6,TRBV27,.,CASSLGGGPNNSPLHF,TGTGCCAGCAGTTTAGGGGGAGGCCCCAATAATTCACCCCTCCACTTT
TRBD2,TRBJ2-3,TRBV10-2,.,CASRGGRDTDTQYF,TGCGCCAGCCGGGGGGGCAGGGACACAGATACGCAGTATTTT